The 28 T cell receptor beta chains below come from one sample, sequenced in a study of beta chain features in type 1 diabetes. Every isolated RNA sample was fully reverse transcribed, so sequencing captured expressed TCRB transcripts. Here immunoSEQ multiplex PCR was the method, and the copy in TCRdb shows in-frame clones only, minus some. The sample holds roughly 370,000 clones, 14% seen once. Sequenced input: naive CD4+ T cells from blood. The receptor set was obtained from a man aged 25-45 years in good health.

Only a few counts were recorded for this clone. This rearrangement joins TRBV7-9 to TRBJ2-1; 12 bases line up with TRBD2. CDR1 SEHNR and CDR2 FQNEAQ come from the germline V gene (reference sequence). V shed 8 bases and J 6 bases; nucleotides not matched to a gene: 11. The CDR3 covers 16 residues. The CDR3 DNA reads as TGTGCCAGCCTCTACGGGGCTAGCGGGAGGGCCAATGAGCAGTTCTTC. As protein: CASLYGASGRANEQFF.

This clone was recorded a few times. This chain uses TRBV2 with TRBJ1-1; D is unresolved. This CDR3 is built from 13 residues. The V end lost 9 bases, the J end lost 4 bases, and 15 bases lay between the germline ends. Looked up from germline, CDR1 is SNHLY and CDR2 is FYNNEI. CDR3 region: CARSWTKVTEAFF. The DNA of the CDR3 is TGTGCCAGGTCATGGACCAAAGTCACTGAAGCTTTCTTT.

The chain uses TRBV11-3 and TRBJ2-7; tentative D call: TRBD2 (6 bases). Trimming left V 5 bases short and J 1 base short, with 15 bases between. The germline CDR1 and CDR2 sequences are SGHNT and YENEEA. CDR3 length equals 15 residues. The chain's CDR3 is CASSRSRDSSYEQYV. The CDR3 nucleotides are TGTGCCAGCAGCAGGAGCCGGGACTCTTCCTACGAGCAGTACGTC.

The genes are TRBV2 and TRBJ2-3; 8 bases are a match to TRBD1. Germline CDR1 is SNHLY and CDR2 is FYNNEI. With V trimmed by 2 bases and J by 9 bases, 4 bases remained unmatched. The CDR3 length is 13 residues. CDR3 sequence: CASSEPGGRTQYF. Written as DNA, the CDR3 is TGTGCCAGCAGTGAACCAGGGGGCAGGACGCAGTATTTT.

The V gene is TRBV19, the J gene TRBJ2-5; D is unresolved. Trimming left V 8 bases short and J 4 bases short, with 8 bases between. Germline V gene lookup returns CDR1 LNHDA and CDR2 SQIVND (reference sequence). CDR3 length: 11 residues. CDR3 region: CASGSSETQYF. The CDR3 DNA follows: TGTGCCAGTGGATCCTCAGAGACCCAGTACTTC.

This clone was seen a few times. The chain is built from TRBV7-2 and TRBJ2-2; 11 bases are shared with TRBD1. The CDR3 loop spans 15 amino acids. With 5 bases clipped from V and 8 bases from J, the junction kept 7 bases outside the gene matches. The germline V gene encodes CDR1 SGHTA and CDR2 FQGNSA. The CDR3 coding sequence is TGTGCCAGCAGCCCAAAGGACAGGGGGCTAGGGGAGCTGTTTTTT. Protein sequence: CASSPKDRGLGELFF.

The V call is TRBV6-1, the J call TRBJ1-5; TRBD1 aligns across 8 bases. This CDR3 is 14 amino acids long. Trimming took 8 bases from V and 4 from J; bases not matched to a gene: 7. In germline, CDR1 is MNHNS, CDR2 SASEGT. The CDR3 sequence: CASDAGTGNQPQHF. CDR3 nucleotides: TGTGCCAGCGATGCCGGGACAGGAAATCAGCCCCAGCATTTT.

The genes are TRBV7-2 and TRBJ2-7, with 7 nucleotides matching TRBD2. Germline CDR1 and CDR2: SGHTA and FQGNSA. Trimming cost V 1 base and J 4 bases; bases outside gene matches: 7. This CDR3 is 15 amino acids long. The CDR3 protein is CASSLGPGLGYEQYF. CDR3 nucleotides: TGTGCCAGCAGCTTAGGGCCCGGACTAGGGTACGAGCAGTACTTC.

The CDR3 DNA follows: TGTGCCAGCAGCGTACTTGGGACTAGTAGGCAAGAGACCCAGTACTTC. Translating gives CASSVLGTSRQETQYF. The chain recombines TRBV9 with TRBJ2-5; TRBD2 aligns across 8 bases. CDR1 SGDLS and CDR2 YYNGEE come from the germline V gene. Trimming removed 1 base from V and 2 bases from J; junction bases left unmatched: 7. CDR3 length equals 16 residues.

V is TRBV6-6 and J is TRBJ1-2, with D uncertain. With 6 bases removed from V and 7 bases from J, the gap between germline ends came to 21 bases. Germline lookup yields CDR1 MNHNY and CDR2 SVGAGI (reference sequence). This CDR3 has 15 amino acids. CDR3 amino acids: CASSPGEAIRGGYTF. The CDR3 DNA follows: TGTGCCAGCAGCCCTGGGGAGGCCATTCGTGGTGGCTACACCTTC.

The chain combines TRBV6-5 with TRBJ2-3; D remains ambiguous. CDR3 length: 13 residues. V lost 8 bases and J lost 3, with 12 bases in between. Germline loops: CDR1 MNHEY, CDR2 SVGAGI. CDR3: CASRRGATDTQYF. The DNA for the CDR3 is TGTGCCAGCCGGCGAGGAGCGACAGATACGCAGTATTTT.

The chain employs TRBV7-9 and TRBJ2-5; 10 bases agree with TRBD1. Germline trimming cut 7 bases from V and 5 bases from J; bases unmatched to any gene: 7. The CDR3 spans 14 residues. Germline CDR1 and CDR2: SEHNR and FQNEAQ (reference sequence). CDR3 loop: CASIQGQGFETQYF. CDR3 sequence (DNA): TGTGCCAGCATTCAGGGACAGGGGTTTGAGACCCAGTACTTC.

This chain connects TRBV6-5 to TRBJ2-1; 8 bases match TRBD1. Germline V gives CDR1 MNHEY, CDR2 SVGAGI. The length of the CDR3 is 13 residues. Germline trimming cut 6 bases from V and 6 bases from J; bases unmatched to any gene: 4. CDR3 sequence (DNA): TGTGCCAGCAGCTTCGACAGGGGCAATGAGCAGTTCTTC. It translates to CASSFDRGNEQFF.

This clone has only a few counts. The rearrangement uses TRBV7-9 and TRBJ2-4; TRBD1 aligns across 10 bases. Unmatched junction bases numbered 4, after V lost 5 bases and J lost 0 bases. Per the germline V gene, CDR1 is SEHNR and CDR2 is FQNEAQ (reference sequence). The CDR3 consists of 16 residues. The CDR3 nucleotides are TGTGCCAGCAGCCCCGACAGGGGGCTAGCCAAAAACATTCAGTACTTC. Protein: CASSPDRGLAKNIQYF.

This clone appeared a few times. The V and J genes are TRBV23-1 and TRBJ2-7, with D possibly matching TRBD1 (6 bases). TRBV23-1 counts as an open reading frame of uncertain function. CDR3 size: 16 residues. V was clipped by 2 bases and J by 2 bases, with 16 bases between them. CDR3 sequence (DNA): TGCGCCAGCAGTCAAACCGAAGACAGGTTAACCTACGAGCAGTACGTC. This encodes CASSQTEDRLTYEQYV.

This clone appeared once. CDR3 bases: TGTGCCAGTAGTATTACCGGGACTAGCGCTTACAATGAGCAGTTCTTC. It specifies CASSITGTSAYNEQFF. This chain uses TRBV19 with TRBJ2-1; 10 bases agree with TRBD2. After removal of 3 bases from V and 4 bases from J, the junction contained 6 bases not matched to a gene. CDR3 length equals 16 residues. Germline loops: CDR1 LNHDA, CDR2 SQIVND (reference sequence).

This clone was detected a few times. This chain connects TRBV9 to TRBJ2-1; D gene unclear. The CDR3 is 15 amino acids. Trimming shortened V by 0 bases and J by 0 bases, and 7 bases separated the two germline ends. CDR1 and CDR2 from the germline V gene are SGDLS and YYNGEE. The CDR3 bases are TGTGCCAGCAGCGTAGAGGCCAGCTCCTACAATGAGCAGTTCTTC. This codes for CASSVEASSYNEQFF.

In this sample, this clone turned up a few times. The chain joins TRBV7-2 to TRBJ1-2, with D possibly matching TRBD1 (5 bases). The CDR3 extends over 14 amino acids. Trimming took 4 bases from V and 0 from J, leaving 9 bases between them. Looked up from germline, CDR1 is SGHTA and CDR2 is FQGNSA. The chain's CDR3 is CASSSGQANYGYTF. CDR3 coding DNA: TGTGCCAGCAGCTCAGGGCAGGCTAACTATGGCTACACCTTC.

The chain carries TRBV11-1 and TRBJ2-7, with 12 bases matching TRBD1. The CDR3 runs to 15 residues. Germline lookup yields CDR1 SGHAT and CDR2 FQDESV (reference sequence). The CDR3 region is CASSSSPGGTGGPDV. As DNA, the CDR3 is TGTGCCAGCAGCTCGTCGCCTGGCGGGACAGGGGGCCCTGACGTC.

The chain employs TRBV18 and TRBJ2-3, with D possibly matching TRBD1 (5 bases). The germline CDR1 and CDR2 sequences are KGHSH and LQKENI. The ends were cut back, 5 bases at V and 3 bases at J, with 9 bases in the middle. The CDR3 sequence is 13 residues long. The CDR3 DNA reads TGTGCCAGCTCAAGATCAGGGACAGATACGCAGTATTTT. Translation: CASSRSGTDTQYF.

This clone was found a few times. CDR3 in DNA: TGTGCCAGCTTTTTAGTCCCGGGACTTATTAGGTACGAGCAGTACGTC. Amino acids: CASFLVPGLIRYEQYV. The chain employs TRBV25-1 and TRBJ2-7; possibly TRBD2 for D (6 bases). V shed 8 bases and J shed 4 bases, with 24 bases lying between them. The germline gives CDR1 MGHDK, CDR2 SYGVNS. The CDR3 is made up of 16 amino acids.

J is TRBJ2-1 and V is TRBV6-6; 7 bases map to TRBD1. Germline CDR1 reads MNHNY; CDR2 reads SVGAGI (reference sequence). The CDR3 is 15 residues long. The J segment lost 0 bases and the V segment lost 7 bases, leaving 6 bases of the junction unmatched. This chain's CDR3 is CASNKGQSSYNEQFF. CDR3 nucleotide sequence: TGTGCCAGCAACAAGGGACAGAGCTCCTACAATGAGCAGTTCTTC.

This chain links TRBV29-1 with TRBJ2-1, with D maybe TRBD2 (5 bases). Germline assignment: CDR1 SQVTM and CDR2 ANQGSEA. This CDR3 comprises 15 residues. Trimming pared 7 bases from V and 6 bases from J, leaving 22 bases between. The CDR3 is CSAGESGPLLNEQFF. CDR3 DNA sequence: TGCAGCGCCGGGGAAAGCGGCCCCTTACTCAATGAGCAGTTCTTC.

The CDR3 loop is CASSPPFWNPDESSYEQYV. The CDR3 region has the DNA TGCGCCAGCAGCCCGCCTTTCTGGAATCCCGATGAAAGCTCCTACGAGCAGTACGTC. The rearrangement uses TRBV5-1 and TRBJ2-7, with no clear D. Germline V CDR1 and CDR2: SGHRS, YFSETQ. The CDR3 extends over 19 amino acids. Trimming cost V 4 bases and J 0 bases, with 26 bases left between them.

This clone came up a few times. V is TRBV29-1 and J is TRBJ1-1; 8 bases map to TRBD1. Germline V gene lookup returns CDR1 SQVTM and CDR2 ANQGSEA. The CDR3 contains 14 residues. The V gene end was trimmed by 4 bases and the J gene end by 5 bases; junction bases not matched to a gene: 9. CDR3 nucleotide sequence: TGCAGCGTTGGGTTCCAGGGGGCAGGTACTGAAGCTTTCTTT. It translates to CSVGFQGAGTEAFF.

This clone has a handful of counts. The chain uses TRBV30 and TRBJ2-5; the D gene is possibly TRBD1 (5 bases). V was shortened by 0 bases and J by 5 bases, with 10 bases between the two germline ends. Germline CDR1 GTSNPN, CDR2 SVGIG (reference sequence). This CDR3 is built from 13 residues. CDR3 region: CAWSVRGSETQYF. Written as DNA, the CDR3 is TGTGCCTGGAGTGTAAGGGGTTCGGAGACCCAGTACTTC.

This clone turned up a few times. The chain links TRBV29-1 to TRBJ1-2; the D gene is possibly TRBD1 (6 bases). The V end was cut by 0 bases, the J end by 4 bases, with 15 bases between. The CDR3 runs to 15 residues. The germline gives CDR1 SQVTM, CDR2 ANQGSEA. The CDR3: CSVEDRGAKGYGYTF. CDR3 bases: TGCAGCGTTGAAGATAGGGGGGCGAAAGGCTATGGCTACACCTTC.

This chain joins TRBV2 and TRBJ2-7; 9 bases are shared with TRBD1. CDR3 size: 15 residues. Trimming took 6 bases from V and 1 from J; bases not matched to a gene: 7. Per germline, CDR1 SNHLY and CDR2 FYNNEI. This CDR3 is CASSLTGTGSYEQYF. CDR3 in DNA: TGTGCCAGCAGCTTAACCGGGACAGGGTCCTACGAGCAGTACTTC.